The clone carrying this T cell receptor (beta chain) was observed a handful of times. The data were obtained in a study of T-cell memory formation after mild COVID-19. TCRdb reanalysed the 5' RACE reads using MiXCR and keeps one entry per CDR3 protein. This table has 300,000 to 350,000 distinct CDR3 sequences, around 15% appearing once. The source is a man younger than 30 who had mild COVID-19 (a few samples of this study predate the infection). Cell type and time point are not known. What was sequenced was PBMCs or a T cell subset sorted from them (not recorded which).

The CDR3 loop is CASSVGSGTQETQYF. In nucleotides, the CDR3 is TGCGCCAGCAGCGTGGGATCCGGGACTCAAGAGACCCAGTACTTC. This rearrangement joins TRBV5-1 to TRBJ2-5; weak D call: TRBD2 (6 bases). Germline CDR1 reads SGHRS; CDR2 reads YFSETQ. Trimming took 4 bases from V and 2 from J, leaving 15 bases between them. CDR3 length: 15 residues.